Below are 9 T cell receptor beta chains sequenced from a single sample in a study of regulatory T cells. Findings of the study overall: In CD3G-deficient patients, conventional CD4+ T cells were enriched for hydrophobic CDR3 residues at positions 6 and 7.

These receptors lack a known antigen. The PCR used 52 TRBV and 13 TRBJ primers. Only in-frame clones appear in the TCRdb table, and some are missing; sequencing was by immunoSEQ multiplex PCR. The sample includes about 35,000 clones, over 75% seen only once; the top ten take about 2.4%. Sequencing used conventional CD4+ T cells sorted from blood. All receptors come from a person under 35 with CD3G deficiency.

This clone was detected only once. This chain links TRBV5-1 with TRBJ2-7; D unresolved. CDR1 is SGHRS and CDR2 is YFSETQ in the germline V gene. Deletions cut 2 bases from V and 5 bases from J, with 14 bases between. CDR3 length: 14 residues. The CDR3 coding sequence is TGCGCCAGCAGCTTTGAAGGACGGAGAGACGAGCAGTACTTC. Protein sequence: CASSFEGRRDEQYF.

This chain links TRBV5-1 with TRBJ2-5, with TRBD2 identical over 11 bases. Trimming cost V 2 bases and J 7 bases; bases outside gene matches: 7. The CDR3 runs 15 residues. Germline V gene data show CDR1 as SGHRS and CDR2 as YFSETQ. CDR3 region: CASSLRTSGSGTQYF. The CDR3 DNA reads as TGCGCCAGCAGCTTACGGACTAGCGGGTCGGGGACCCAGTACTTC.

The rearrangement joins TRBV6-1 to TRBJ2-4, with a weak D call TRBD2 (5 bases). Germline lookup yields CDR1 MNHNS and CDR2 SASEGT. Trimming took off 2 bases at V and 2 bases at J, with 13 bases between the two ends. CDR3 size: 16 residues. CDR3: CASSEPGRGPKNIQYF. For the CDR3, the DNA is TGTGCCAGCAGTGAACCGGGAAGAGGGCCCAAAAACATTCAGTACTTC.

V and J are TRBV28 and TRBJ1-2, with D perhaps matching TRBD1 (5 bases). The CDR3 runs 13 residues. The germline CDR1 and CDR2 sequences are MDHEN and SYDVKM. Trimming left V 6 bases short and J 5 bases short, with 13 bases between. The CDR3 DNA sequence: TGTGCCAGCAGCTCAGGGACCCCGTATGGCTACACCTTC. Its translation: CASSSGTPYGYTF.

The chain has TRBV28 and TRBJ2-7; 7 bases align to TRBD2. Germline CDR1 and CDR2: MDHEN and SYDVKM. Trimming cost V 5 bases and J 0 bases; bases outside gene matches: 4. The CDR3 length is 14 residues. The CDR3 DNA is TGTGCCAGCAGTCCCGGGGGGTACTCCTACGAGCAGTACTTC. Amino acid sequence: CASSPGGYSYEQYF.

V gene TRBV6-1 combines with J gene TRBJ1-1, with unresolved D. CDR3 length equals 13 residues. The ends were cut back, 2 bases at V and 5 bases at J, with 9 bases in the middle. CDR1 and CDR2 from the germline V gene are MNHNS and SASEGT. The CDR3 spells CASSELLRTEAFF. As DNA, the CDR3 is TGTGCCAGCAGTGAACTCCTAAGAACTGAAGCTTTCTTT.

This chain connects TRBV28 to TRBJ1-1; the D is unclear. This CDR3 region has 17 residues. V dropped 5 bases and J dropped 1 base, with 20 bases sitting between them. Germline values: CDR1 MDHEN, CDR2 SYDVKM. CDR3 nucleotide sequence: TGTGCCAGCAGTCCAGCTAGTAGGATACCGAGGAACACTGAAGCTTTCTTT. It specifies CASSPASRIPRNTEAFF.

V is TRBV30 and J is TRBJ2-1; 11 bases match TRBD1. Germline V gene sequence: CDR1 GTSNPN, CDR2 SVGIG (reference sequence). J gave up 9 bases and V 3 bases, and 4 bases lay outside the gene matches. This CDR3 has 13 residues. The CDR3 sequence: CAWRLGTGGEQFF. Written as DNA, the CDR3 is TGTGCCTGGAGGCTAGGGACAGGGGGTGAGCAGTTCTTC.

This chain links TRBV7-9 with TRBJ2-6, with D perhaps TRBD2 (7 bases). The germline V and J ends were trimmed by 4 bases and 4 bases, with 14 bases remaining between them. Germline V gives CDR1 SEHNR, CDR2 FQNEAQ (reference sequence). The CDR3 covers 16 residues. The CDR3 DNA reads as TGTGCCAGCAGCTCCGGGGGGCCGGGCGGGGCCAACGTCCTGACTTTC. Its protein is CASSSGGPGGANVLTF.